Below, 22 T cell receptor beta chains from the same sample are listed, as sequenced in a study of cytomegalovirus exposure and HLA in healthy donors. Primers for the PCR totalled 60 Vbeta and 13 Jbeta. Generated by immunoSEQ multiplex PCR, the TCRdb table keeps only in-frame clones and is missing some. The sample records more than 95,000 clones, over 80% being singletons. Input material: PBMCs. The receptors stem from a man aged 18 to 29 in good health and CMV-seronegative.

The J gene is TRBJ1-2, the V gene TRBV11-2; D not certain. The germline V and J ends were trimmed by 5 bases and 7 bases, with 11 bases remaining between them. The CDR3 is 12 amino acids. CDR1 and CDR2 from the germline V gene are SGHAT and FQNNGV. The CDR3 bases are TGTGCCAGCAGCCAAACCCGGGTTGGCTACACCTTC. Protein: CASSQTRVGYTF. The variable domain in full, completed from reference TRBV11-2 and TRBJ1-2, reads EAGVAQSPRYKIIEKRQSVAFWCNPISGHATLYWYQQILGQGPKLLIQFQNNGVVDDSQLPKDRFSAERLKGVDSTLKIQPAKLEDSAVYLCASSQTRVGYTFGSGTRLTVV.

V is TRBV5-4 and J is TRBJ2-2, with 10 bases matching TRBD1. After removal of 4 bases from V and 9 bases from J, the junction contained 12 bases not matched to a gene. The CDR3 is made up of 16 amino acids. Per germline, CDR1 SGHNT and CDR2 YYREEE (reference sequence). CDR3 sequence (DNA): TGTGCCAGCAGCGAGGGACAGGGGACCTCCAACCGGGAGCTGTTTTTT. As protein: CASSEGQGTSNRELFF.

The rearrangement links TRBV30 to TRBJ1-5; the D is unclear. Germline V gene data show CDR1 as GTSNPN and CDR2 as SVGIG (reference sequence). V shed 2 bases and J shed 2 bases, with 7 bases lying between them. This CDR3 has 13 amino acids. CDR3 nucleotides: TGTGCCTGGAGTCTCGGGGGCAATCAGCCCCAGCATTTT. Protein product: CAWSLGGNQPQHF.

This sequence joins TRBV6-1 and TRBJ2-7, with a tentative D call TRBD2 (5 bases). Germline V gene lookup returns CDR1 MNHNS and CDR2 SASEGT. This CDR3 is built from 15 residues. V dropped 5 bases and J dropped 2 bases, with 16 bases sitting between them. For the CDR3, the DNA is TGTGCCAGCAGTTTTGATGAAAGGGAGACCTACGAGCAGTACTTC. This codes for CASSFDERETYEQYF.

This chain joins TRBV9 and TRBJ2-3; 9 positions agree with TRBD2. The CDR3 has 17 residues. CDR1 is SGDLS, CDR2 YYNGEE, per germline. After removal of 1 base from V and 0 bases from J, the junction contained 6 bases not matched to a gene. CDR3 nucleotides: TGTGCCAGCAGCGTATCGACTAGCGGAATTAGCACAGATACGCAGTATTTT. The encoded protein is CASSVSTSGISTDTQYF.

The sample holds one count of this clone. The chain carries TRBV28 and TRBJ1-5; D unresolved. Germline V gene lookup returns CDR1 MDHEN and CDR2 SYDVKM. The CDR3 totals 12 residues. The V end lost 2 bases, the J end lost 7 bases, and 6 bases lay between the germline ends. In DNA form, the CDR3 reads TGTGCCAGCAGTTTACCTCCGCAGCCCCAGCATTTT. Protein: CASSLPPQPQHF.

The J gene is TRBJ2-7, the V gene TRBV9; the D is unclear. Per germline, CDR1 SGDLS and CDR2 YYNGEE. The CDR3 sequence is 14 residues long. V was shortened by 0 bases and J by 1 base, with 8 bases between the two germline ends. CDR3 loop: CASSVAPVSYEQYF. In DNA form, the CDR3 reads TGTGCCAGCAGCGTAGCCCCGGTGTCCTACGAGCAGTACTTC. Based on the CDR3 plus reference TRBV9 and TRBJ2-7, the full variable domain is DSGVTQTPKHLITATGQRVTLRCSPRSGDLSVYWYQQSLDQGLQFLIQYYNGEERAKGNILERFSAQQFPDLHSELNLSSLELGDSALYFCASSVAPVSYEQYFGPGTRLTVT.

The chain carries TRBV19 and TRBJ1-4; no clear D. Trimming took off 6 bases at V and 4 bases at J, with 15 bases between the two ends. There are 15 residues in the CDR3. Germline CDR1 LNHDA, CDR2 SQIVND (reference sequence). The CDR3 here is CASRDGGQFNEKLFF. The DNA for the CDR3 is TGTGCCAGTAGAGACGGCGGCCAGTTTAATGAAAAACTGTTTTTT.

This chain uses TRBV18 with TRBJ2-2; 9 nucleotides line up with TRBD2. J lost 5 bases, V lost 5 bases, and 6 bases had no gene match. The germline gives CDR1 KGHSH, CDR2 LQKENI. This CDR3 has 15 residues. The CDR3 bases are TGTGCCAGCTCAAGTAGCGGGAGCCCGACCGGGGAGCTGTTTTTT. It is translated as CASSSSGSPTGELFF.

The rearrangement links TRBV18 to TRBJ1-2, with 7 bases lining up with TRBD1. The CDR3 contains 16 residues. Per germline, CDR1 KGHSH and CDR2 LQKENI. J gave up 5 bases and V 2 bases, and 11 bases lay outside the gene matches. CDR3 residues: CASSPLDRKTVYGYTF. The CDR3 coding sequence is TGTGCCAGCTCACCATTGGACAGGAAGACCGTTTATGGCTACACCTTC.

The chain employs TRBV25-1 and TRBJ2-2; 9 bases line up with TRBD1. The germline gives CDR1 MGHDK, CDR2 SYGVNS. The CDR3 extends over 16 amino acids. V lost 6 bases to trimming and J lost 3 bases; unmatched junction nucleotides: 8. The CDR3 sequence: CASRPTGGGYTGELFF. CDR3 nucleotides: TGTGCCAGCAGACCCACAGGGGGCGGGTACACCGGGGAGCTGTTTTTT. Variable domain in full (rest from reference TRBV25-1 and TRBJ2-2): EADIYQTPRYLVIGTGKKITLECSQTMGHDKMYWYQQDPGMELHLIHYSYGVNSTEKGDLSSESTVSRIRTEHFPLTLESARPSHTSQYLCASRPTGGGYTGELFFGEGSRLTVL.

Only one count was recorded for this clone. Its ends do not fully match the called genes, so a read error is possible. The gene calls are TRBV7-9 and TRBJ2-5; D remains unclear. CDR3 length: 15 amino acids. Germline CDR1 SEHNR, CDR2 FQNEAQ (reference sequence). CDR3 region: CASSKILASQETQYF. CDR3 sequence (DNA): TGCGCCAGCAGTAAAATTCTGGCTAGCCAAGAGACCCAGTACTTC.

This clone turned up a few times. The chain couples TRBV5-1 to TRBJ2-7; 7 bases are shared with TRBD1. CDR3 length equals 14 residues. The germline V gene encodes CDR1 SGHRS and CDR2 YFSETQ. The V and J ends lost 2 bases and 5 bases, in that order; junction bases with no gene match: 7. CDR3 amino acids: CASSFRQGRDEQYF. Here the CDR3 DNA reads TGCGCCAGCAGCTTCCGACAGGGTCGGGACGAGCAGTACTTC.

The chain combines TRBV27 with TRBJ1-2; 9 bases are shared with TRBD1. CDR3 length: 14 residues. CDR1 and CDR2 from the germline V gene are MNHEY and SMNVEV (reference sequence). The V segment lost 6 bases and the J segment 4 bases; nucleotides outside the gene matches: 6. The CDR3 DNA reads as TGTGCCAGCAGACAGAGACAGGGGGGCTATGGCTACACCTTC. Its protein product is CASRQRQGGYGYTF.

For the CDR3, the DNA is TGTGCCAGCAGCTTAACGTTGGCGGACTCCTACAATGAGCAGTTCTTC. It is translated as CASSLTLADSYNEQFF. The chain is built from TRBV7-3 and TRBJ2-1; D ambiguous. Trimming took 0 bases from V and 0 from J, leaving 9 bases between them. The germline CDR1 and CDR2 sequences are SGHTA and FQGTGA. This CDR3 contains 16 residues.

The V gene is TRBV29-1, the J gene TRBJ1-2; D may be TRBD1 (6 bases). The CDR3 covers 14 residues. The V and J ends lost 7 bases and 8 bases respectively, with 23 bases between them. Germline V gene sequence: CDR1 SQVTM, CDR2 ANQGSEA. The CDR3 spells CSARRVAGALGYTF. CDR3 DNA: TGCAGCGCTCGGCGGGTCGCGGGGGCGCTCGGCTACACCTTC.

In this sample, this clone turned up once. The J gene is TRBJ1-5, the V gene TRBV6-5, with D tentatively TRBD1 (5 bases). V gave up 3 bases and J gave up 5 bases, with 11 bases separating them. The CDR3 loop spans 14 amino acids. CDR1 MNHEY and CDR2 SVGAGI come from the germline V gene. The CDR3 bases are TGTGCCAGCAGTTATGGGGGGAATCATCAGCCCCAGCATTTT. Amino acids: CASSYGGNHQPQHF.

The V and J genes are TRBV5-4 and TRBJ2-7; 9 bases align to TRBD2. The length of the CDR3 is 13 residues. From germline, CDR1 is SGHNT and CDR2 YYREEE (reference sequence). The J segment lost 7 bases and the V segment lost 4 bases, leaving 6 bases of the junction unmatched. CDR3 DNA sequence: TGTGCCAGCAGCCCAGGACTAGCGCAGGAGCAGTACTTC. Its translation: CASSPGLAQEQYF.

The chain recombines TRBV11-3 with TRBJ2-3; no firm D call. The CDR3 is 13 amino acids. Germline V lookup: CDR1 SGHNT, CDR2 YENEEA. Trimming shortened V by 3 bases and J by 1 base, and 5 bases separated the two germline ends. CDR3 in DNA: TGTGCCAGCAGCTTTACGGGCACAGATACGCAGTATTTT. It specifies CASSFTGTDTQYF.

The chain uses TRBV9 and TRBJ1-5, with D possibly TRBD1 on 5 matching bases. The V gene's germline CDR1 is SGDLS and CDR2 YYNGEE. With 2 bases removed from V and 4 bases from J, the gap between germline ends came to 10 bases. This CDR3 is built from 14 residues. CDR3 residues: CASSVGGGNQPQHF. Written as DNA, the CDR3 is TGTGCCAGCAGCGTGGGGGGGGGTAATCAGCCCCAGCATTTT.

The chain joins TRBV5-5 to TRBJ2-5, with D possibly matching TRBD2 (5 bases). This CDR3 spans 14 amino acids. The V gene's germline CDR1 is SGHKS and CDR2 YYEKEE (reference sequence). V shed 1 base and J shed 5 bases, with 12 bases lying between them. CDR3 nucleotides: TGTGCCAGCAGCTTGCCCCGTTCGGGGGAGACCCAGTACTTC. Translating it yields CASSLPRSGETQYF.

The chain recombines TRBV5-1 with TRBJ2-3; D not certain. The CDR3 sequence is 13 residues long. The V gene lost 4 bases and the J gene lost 1 base, with 7 bases spanning the gap. Germline CDR1 and CDR2: SGHRS and YFSETQ. CDR3 sequence reads: CASSLGGTDTQYF. The CDR3 nucleotides are TGCGCCAGCAGCCTCGGAGGCACAGATACGCAGTATTTT.